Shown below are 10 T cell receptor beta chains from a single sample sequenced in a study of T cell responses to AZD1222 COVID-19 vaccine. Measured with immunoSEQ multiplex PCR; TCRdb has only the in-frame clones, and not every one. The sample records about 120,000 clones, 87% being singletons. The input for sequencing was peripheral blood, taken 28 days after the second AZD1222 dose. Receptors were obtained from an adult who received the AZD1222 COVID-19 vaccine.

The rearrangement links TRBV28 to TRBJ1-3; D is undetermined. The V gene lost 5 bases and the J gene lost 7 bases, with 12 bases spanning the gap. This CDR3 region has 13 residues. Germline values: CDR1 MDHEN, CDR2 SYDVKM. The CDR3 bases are TGTGCCAGCAGTCCCGCCTCAAGGAACACCATATATTTT. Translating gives CASSPASRNTIYF.

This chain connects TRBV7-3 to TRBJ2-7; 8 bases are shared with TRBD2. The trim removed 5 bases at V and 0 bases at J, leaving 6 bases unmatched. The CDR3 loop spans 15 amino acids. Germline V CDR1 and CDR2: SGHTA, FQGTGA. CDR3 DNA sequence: TGTGCCAGCAGCCCAACTAGCGGCAGCTCCTACGAGCAGTACTTC. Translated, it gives CASSPTSGSSYEQYF.

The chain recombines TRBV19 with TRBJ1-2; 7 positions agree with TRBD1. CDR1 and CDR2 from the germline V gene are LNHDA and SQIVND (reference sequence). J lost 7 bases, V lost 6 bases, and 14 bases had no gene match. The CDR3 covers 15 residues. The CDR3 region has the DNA TGTGCCAGTAGCACCAGTCCCAGGGGGGGCTTTGGCTACACCTTC. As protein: CASSTSPRGGFGYTF. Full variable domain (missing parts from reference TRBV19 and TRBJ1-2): DGGITQSPKYLFRKEGQNVTLSCEQNLNHDAMYWYRQDPGQGLRLIYYSQIVNDFQKGDIAEGYSVSREKKESFPLTVTSAQKNPTAFYLCASSTSPRGGFGYTFGSGTRLTVV.

The CDR3 DNA is TGTGCCAGTAGTAATATCCCGGGACAAGCGGGCTACACCTTC. Its translation is CASSNIPGQAGYTF. The V and J genes are TRBV19 and TRBJ1-2; possible D gene TRBD1, 6 bases. Germline V gene lookup returns CDR1 LNHDA and CDR2 SQIVND (reference sequence). V was clipped by 4 bases and J by 8 bases, with 17 bases between them. This CDR3 has 14 residues. Complete variable domain (other parts from reference TRBV19 and TRBJ1-2): DGGITQSPKYLFRKEGQNVTLSCEQNLNHDAMYWYRQDPGQGLRLIYYSQIVNDFQKGDIAEGYSVSREKKESFPLTVTSAQKNPTAFYLCASSNIPGQAGYTFGSGTRLTVV.

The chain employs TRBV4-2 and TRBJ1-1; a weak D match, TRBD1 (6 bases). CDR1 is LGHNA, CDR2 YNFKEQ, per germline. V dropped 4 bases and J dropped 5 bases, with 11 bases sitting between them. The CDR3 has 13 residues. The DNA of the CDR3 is TGTGCCAGCAGCCTAGGGGGACGAACTGAAGCTTTCTTT. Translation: CASSLGGRTEAFF.

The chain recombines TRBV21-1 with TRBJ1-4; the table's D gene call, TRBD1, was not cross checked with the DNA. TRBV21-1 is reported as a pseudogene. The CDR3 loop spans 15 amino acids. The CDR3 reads CASSSPGQGNEKLFF. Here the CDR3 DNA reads TGTGCCAGCAGCAGCCCGGGACAGGGTAATGAAAAACTGTTTTTT.

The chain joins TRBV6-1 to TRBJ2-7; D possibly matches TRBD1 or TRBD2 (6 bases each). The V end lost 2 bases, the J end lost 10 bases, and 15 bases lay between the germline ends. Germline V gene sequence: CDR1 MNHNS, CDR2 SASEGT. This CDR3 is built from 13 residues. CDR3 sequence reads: CASSEIRGTGQYF. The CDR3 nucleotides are TGTGCCAGCAGTGAAATAAGGGGGACTGGTCAGTACTTC.

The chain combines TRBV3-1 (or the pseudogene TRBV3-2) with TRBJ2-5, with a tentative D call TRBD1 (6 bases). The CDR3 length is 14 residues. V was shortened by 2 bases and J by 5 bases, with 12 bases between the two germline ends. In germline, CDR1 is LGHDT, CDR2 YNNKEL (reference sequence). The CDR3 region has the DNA TGTGCCAGCAGCCAAATCAGGGGCGGGGAGACCCAGTACTTC. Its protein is CASSQIRGGETQYF.

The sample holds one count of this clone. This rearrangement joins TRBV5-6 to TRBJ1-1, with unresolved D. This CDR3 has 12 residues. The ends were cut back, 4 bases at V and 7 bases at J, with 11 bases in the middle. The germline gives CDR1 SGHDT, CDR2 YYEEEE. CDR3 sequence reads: CASSRGVGEAFF. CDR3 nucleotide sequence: TGTGCCAGCAGCCGGGGAGTAGGTGAAGCTTTCTTT.

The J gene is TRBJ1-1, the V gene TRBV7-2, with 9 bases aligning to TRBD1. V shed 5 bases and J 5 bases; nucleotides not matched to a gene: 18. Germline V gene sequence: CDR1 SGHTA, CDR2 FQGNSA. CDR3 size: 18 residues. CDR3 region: CASSLRSWGQGDRTEAFF. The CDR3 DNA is TGTGCCAGCAGCCTCCGTTCCTGGGGACAGGGCGACCGAACTGAAGCTTTCTTT.